Described below is a single TCR beta chain sequence and its context. Its antigen is not identified. Profiled with immunoSEQ multiplex PCR; TCRdb holds only in-frame clones, not every one. Here the sample spans some 69,000 clones, 65% to 85% being singletons. The data stem from a study of vaccination effects on CD4 cells after COVID-19. The study's findings and limits: Marked clonal contraction of infection- and vaccine-induced clones was seen late after vaccination. Relatively few convalescent patients took part in the study, which had no early post-infection timepoints.

Peptide-pool stimulation followed by sequencing identified expanded antigen-specific CD4+ clonotypes in the ViraFEST assay. The authors isolated CD4+ T cells after more than eight days of culture. Vaccinated recipients, who were negative for nucleocapsid antibodies, had no history of SARS-CoV-2 infection. Half of the medium was exchanged for IL-2 medium on both days 3 and 7. CDR1 and CDR2 from the germline V gene are KGHSH and LQKENI. V lost 4 bases and J 3 bases, leaving 10 bases between the germline ends. CDR3 length equals 13 residues. The source was CD4+ T cells from PBMCs cultured with HCoV-NL63 spike peptides, collected before COVID-19 vaccination. The receptor's source is a human donor who received a COVID-19 vaccine. V and J are TRBV18 and TRBJ2-7, with D maybe TRBD1 (6 bases). CDR3 in DNA: TGTGCCAGCTCACAAAACAGGGACTACGAGCAGTACGTC. Translation: CASSQNRDYEQYV.